The entry below describes one T cell receptor beta chain. The CDR3 totals 13 residues. CDR1 LGHNA and CDR2 YNFKEQ come from the germline V gene. The ends were cut back, 4 bases at V and 1 base at J, with 7 bases in the middle. These data are taken from a study of blood T cell repertoires in COVID-19. Study-level background: PBMCs, B-cell-depleted T cells, or T cells provided the cDNA or gDNA that made up the material.

Repertoires were generated with immunoSEQ multiplex PCR, while TCRdb's copy carries only in-frame clones and drops some. This sample has a few hundred thousand clones; approximately 89% occur once, and the top ten carry under 6%. The rearrangement links TRBV4-2 to TRBJ1-1, with D possibly being TRBD1 (6 bases). This sequence originates from a man younger than 45 who had recovered from COVID-19. What was sequenced was PBMCs or T cells enriched from blood (not recorded which). The CDR3 coding sequence is TGTGCCAGCAGCCGGACAGAGAACACTGAAGCTTTCTTT. This gives the protein CASSRTENTEAFF.